This entry features one TCR beta chain sequence. This entry is derived from a study of blood T cell repertoires in COVID-19. Study as a whole: Specimens from acute and convalescent COVID-19 originated in the United States, Italy and Spain.

Profiled with immunoSEQ multiplex PCR; TCRdb holds only in-frame clones, not every one. The sample carries 75,000 to 95,000 clones, about 82% recorded once. CDR3 size: 13 residues. Trimming shortened V by 4 bases and J by 2 bases, and 8 bases separated the two germline ends. The specimen sequenced was peripheral blood. This chain uses TRBV12-3 or TRBV12-4 with TRBJ1-1; D gene uncertain. This sequence was found in a man aged 50-60 years with acute or convalescent COVID-19. This chain's CDR3 is CASSYSYNTEAFF. The CDR3 DNA is TGTGCCAGCAGTTACAGCTATAACACTGAAGCTTTCTTT.